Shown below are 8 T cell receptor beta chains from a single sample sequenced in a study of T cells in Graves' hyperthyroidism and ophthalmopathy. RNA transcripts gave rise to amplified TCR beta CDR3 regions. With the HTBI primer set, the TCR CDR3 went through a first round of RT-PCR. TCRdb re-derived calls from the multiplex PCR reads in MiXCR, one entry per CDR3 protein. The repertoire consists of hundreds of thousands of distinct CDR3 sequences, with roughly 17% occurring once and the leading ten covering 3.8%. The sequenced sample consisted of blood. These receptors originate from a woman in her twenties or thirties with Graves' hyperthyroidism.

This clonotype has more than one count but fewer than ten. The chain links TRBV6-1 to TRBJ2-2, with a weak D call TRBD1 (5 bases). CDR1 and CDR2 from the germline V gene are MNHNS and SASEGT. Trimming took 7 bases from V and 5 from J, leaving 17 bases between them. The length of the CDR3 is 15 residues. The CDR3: CASIVSRVSTGELFF. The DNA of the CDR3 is TGTGCCAGCATTGTTAGCAGGGTATCAACCGGGGAGCTGTTTTTT.

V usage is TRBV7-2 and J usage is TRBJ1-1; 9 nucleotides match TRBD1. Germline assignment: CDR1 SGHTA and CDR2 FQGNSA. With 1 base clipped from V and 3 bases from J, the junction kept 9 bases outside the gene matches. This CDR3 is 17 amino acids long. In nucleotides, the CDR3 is TGTGCCAGCAGCTTAGACGGGCCGGGACAGGGCGACACTGAAGCTTTCTTT. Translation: CASSLDGPGQGDTEAFF.

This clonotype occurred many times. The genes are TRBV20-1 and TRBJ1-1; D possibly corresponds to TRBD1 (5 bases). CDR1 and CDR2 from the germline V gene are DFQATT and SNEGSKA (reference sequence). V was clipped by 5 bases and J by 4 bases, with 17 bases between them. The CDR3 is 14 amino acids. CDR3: CSAPQTRQGTEAFF. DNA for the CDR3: TGCAGTGCTCCACAGACCAGGCAGGGCACTGAAGCTTTCTTT.

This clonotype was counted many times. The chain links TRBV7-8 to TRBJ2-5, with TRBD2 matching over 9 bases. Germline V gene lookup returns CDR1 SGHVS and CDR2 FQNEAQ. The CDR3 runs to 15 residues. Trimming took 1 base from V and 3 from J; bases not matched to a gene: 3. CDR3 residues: CASSLVGTSKETQYF. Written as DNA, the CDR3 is TGTGCCAGCAGCTTAGTTGGGACTAGCAAAGAGACCCAGTACTTC.

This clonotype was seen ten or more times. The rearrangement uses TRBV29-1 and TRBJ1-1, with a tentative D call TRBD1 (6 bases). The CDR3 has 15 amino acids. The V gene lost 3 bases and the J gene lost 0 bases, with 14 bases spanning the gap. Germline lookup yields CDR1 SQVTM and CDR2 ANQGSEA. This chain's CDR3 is CSVDLDSPVNTEAFF. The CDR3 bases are TGCAGCGTTGACTTGGACAGCCCAGTGAACACTGAAGCTTTCTTT.

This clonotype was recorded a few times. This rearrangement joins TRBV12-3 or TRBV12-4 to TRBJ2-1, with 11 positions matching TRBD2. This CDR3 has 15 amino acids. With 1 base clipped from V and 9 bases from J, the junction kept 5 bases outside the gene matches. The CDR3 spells CASSLVTSGRGEQFF. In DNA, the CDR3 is TGTGCCAGCAGTTTAGTAACTAGCGGGAGAGGTGAGCAGTTCTTC.

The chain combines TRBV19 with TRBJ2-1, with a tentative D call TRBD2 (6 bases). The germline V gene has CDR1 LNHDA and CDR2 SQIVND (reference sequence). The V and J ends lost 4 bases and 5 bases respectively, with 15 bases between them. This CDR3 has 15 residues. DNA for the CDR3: TGTGCCAGTAGTACAGGGTCTAGCGCGGACAATGAGCAGTTCTTC. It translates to CASSTGSSADNEQFF. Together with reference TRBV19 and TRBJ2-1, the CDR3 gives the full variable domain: DGGITQSPKYLFRKEGQNVTLSCEQNLNHDAMYWYRQDPGQGLRLIYYSQIVNDFQKGDIAEGYSVSREKKESFPLTVTSAQKNPTAFYLCASSTGSSADNEQFFGPGTRLTVL.

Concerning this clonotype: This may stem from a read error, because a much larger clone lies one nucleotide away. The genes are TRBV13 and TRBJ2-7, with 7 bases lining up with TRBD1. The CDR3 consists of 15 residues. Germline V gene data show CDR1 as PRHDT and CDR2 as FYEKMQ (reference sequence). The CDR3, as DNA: TGTGCCAGCAGCTTAAGCAGGGGGAGTGTCTACGGGCAGTACTTC. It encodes CASSLSRGSVYGQYF.